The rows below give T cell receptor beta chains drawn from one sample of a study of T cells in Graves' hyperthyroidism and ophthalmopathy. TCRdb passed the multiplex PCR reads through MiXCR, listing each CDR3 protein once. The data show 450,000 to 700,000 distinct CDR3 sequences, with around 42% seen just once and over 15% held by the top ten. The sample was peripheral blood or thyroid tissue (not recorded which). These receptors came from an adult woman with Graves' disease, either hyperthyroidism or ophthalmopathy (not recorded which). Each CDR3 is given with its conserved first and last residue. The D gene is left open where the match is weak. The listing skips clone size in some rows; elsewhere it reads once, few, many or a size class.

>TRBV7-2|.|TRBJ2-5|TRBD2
CASSSPTSPETQYF
TGTGCCAGCAGCTCGCCGACTAGCCCGGAGACCCAGTACTTC
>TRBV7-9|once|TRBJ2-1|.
CASSLYGYNEQFF
TGTGCCAGCAGCTTATACGGCTACAATGAGCAGTTCTTC
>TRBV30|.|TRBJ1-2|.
CAWSVLRGYGYTF
TGTGCCTGGAGTGTACTCAGGGGCTATGGCTACACCTTC
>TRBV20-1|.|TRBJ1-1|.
CSVRDDRSTEAFF
TGCAGTGTACGGGACGACCGATCCACTGAAGCTTTCTTT
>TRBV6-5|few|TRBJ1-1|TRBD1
CAISGQGGNTEAFF
TGTGCCATCAGTGGGCAGGGGGGGAACACTGAAGCTTTCTTT
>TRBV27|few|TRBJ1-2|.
CASSLRFSLNYGYTF
TGTGCCAGCAGTTTGCGTTTCTCCTTAAACTATGGCTACACCTTC
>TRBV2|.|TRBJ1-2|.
CASRESSDGYTF
TGTGCCAGCAGGGAGTCTTCCGATGGCTACACCTTC
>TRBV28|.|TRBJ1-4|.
CASSSPGTNEKLFF
TGTGCCAGCTCATCCCCAGGAACTAATGAAAAACTGTTTTTT
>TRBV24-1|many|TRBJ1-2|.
CATWTSRHGYTF
TGTGCCACCTGGACTTCCCGACATGGCTACACCTTC
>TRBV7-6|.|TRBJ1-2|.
CASSHFSEGGSVGYTF
TGTGCCAGCAGCCATTTTTCGGAGGGGGGATCCGTTGGCTACACCTTC
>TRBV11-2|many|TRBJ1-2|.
CASSWGGDGYTF
TGTGCCAGCAGCTGGGGGGGGGATGGCTACACCTTC
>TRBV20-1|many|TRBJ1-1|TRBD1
CSATVGQGYTEAFF
TGCAGTGCCACCGTGGGACAGGGGTACACTGAAGCTTTCTTT
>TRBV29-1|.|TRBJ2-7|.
CSVESGSPYEQYF
TGCAGCGTTGAGTCAGGGTCCCCCTACGAGCAGTACTTC
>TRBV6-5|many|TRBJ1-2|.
CASSTNTPLWHGYTF
TGTGCCAGCAGTACTAACACTCCCCTTTGGCATGGCTACACCTTC
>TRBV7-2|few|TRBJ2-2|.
CASSPNRDTGELFF
TGTGCCAGCAGCCCTAACAGGGACACCGGGGAGCTGTTTTTT
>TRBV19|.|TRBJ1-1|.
CASSPAGDANTEAFF
TGTGCCAGTAGTCCAGCAGGCGACGCGAACACTGAAGCTTTCTTT
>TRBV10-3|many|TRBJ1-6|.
CAIGRDNSPLHF
TGTGCCATTGGACGCGATAATTCACCCCTCCACTTT
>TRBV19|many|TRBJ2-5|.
CASSMRQGLPETQYF
TGTGCCAGTAGTATGCGGCAGGGGCTTCCGGAGACCCAGTACTTC
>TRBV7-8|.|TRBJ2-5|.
CASSFYICSPEDQETQYF
.
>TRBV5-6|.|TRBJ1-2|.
CAGNLRAMVFTF
TGTGCCGGCAACTTGCGTGCTATGGTATTTACCTTC
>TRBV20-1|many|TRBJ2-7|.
CSAPARDSYEQYF
TGCAGTGCCCCGGCAAGGGATTCCTACGAGCAGTACTTC
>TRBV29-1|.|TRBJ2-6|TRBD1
CSVEVGTGGHTHFSGANVLTF
TGCAGCGTTGAAGTTGGGACAGGGGGCCACACCCACTTTTCTGGGGCCAACGTCCTGACTTTC
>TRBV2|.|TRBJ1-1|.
CASSEQGSGNTEAFF
TGTGCCAGCAGTGAACAGGGATCAGGAAACACTGAAGCTTTCTTT
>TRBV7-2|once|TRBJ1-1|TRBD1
CASSSFDRGNTEAFF
TGTGCCAGCAGCTCATTCGACAGGGGAAACACTGAAGCTTTCTTT
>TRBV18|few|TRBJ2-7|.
CASSPGSPPYEQYF
TGTGCCAGCTCACCGGGAAGTCCCCCCTACGAGCAGTACTTC
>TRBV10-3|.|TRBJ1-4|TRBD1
CAIRGGQETNEKLFF
TGTGCCATCAGGGGAGGACAGGAAACTAATGAAAAACTGTTTTTT
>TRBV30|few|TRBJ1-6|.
CAWNGAEIYNSPLHF
TGTGCCTGGAATGGGGCCGAAATCTATAATTCACCCCTCCACTTT
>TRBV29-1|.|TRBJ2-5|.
CSVEIGPGVEETQYF
TGCAGCGTTGAAATTGGACCAGGAGTCGAAGAGACCCAGTACTTC
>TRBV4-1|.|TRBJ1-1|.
CASSLHEGVNTEAFF
TGCGCCAGCAGCCTCCACGAGGGGGTGAACACTGAAGCTTTCTTT
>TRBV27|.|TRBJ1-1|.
CASSFLGGVGEAFF
TGTGCCAGCAGTTTTTTGGGAGGGGTAGGTGAAGCTTTCTTT
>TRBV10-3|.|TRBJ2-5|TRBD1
CATKGTGTYQETQYF
TGTGCCACGAAGGGGACAGGAACATACCAAGAGACCCAGTACTTC
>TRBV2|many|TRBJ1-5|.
CASSGRINQPQHF
TGTGCCAGTTCGGGTCGGATCAATCAGCCCCAGCATTTT
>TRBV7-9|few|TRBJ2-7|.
CASSLLTGELYF
TGTGCCAGCAGCTTGCTCACCGGGGAGCTGTACTTC
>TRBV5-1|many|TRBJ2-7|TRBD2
CASSLIPTSGRGAYEQYF
TGCGCCAGCAGCTTGATCCCAACTAGCGGGAGAGGGGCCTACGAGCAGTACTTC
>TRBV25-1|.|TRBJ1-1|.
CASRVWTEAFF
TGTGCCAGCAGGGTTTGGACTGAAGCTTTCTTT
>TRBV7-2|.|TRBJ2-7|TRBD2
CASSMTSGVDEQYF
TGTGCCAGCAGCATGACTAGCGGGGTCGACGAGCAGTACTTC
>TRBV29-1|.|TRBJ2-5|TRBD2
CSVDGTSTETQYF
TGCAGCGTGGACGGGACTAGCACGGAGACCCAGTACTTC
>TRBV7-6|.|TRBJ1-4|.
CASSEAGASNEKLFF
TGTGCCAGCAGCGAGGCAGGGGCATCTAATGAAAAACTGTTTTTT
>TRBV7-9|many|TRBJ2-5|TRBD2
CASSPRTSGSETQYF
TGTGCCAGCAGCCCCCGGACTAGCGGGTCAGAGACCCAGTACTTC
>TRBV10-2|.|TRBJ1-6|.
CASREAGQKNSPLHF
TGCGCCAGCAGGGAAGCTGGACAGAAGAATTCACCCCTCCACTTT
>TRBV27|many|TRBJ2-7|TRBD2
CASSDSGRASYEQYF
TGTGCCAGCAGCGATAGCGGGAGGGCGTCCTACGAGCAGTACTTC
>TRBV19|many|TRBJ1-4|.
CASSATGLTNEKLFF
TGTGCCAGTAGTGCAACAGGGCTAACTAATGAAAAACTGTTTTTT
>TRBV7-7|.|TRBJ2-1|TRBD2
CASSLAGGRNEQFF
TGTGCTAGCAGCTTAGCGGGAGGGCGTAATGAGCAGTTCTTC
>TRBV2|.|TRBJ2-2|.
CASSSRPGGELFF
TGTGCCAGCAGTAGCCGACCCGGGGGGGAGCTGTTTTTT
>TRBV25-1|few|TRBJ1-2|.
CASSGQKIYGYTF
TGTGCCAGCAGCGGACAGAAAATCTATGGCTACACCTTC
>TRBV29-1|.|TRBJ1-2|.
CSVEGLSNYGYTF
TGCAGCGTTGAAGGCCTGAGTAACTATGGCTACACCTTC
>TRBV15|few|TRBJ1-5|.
CATSQPGRRAGSNQPQHF
TGTGCCACCAGCCAACCAGGGAGGCGTGCGGGTAGCAATCAGCCCCAGCATTTT
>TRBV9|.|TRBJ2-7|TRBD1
CASSKGQGDYEQYF
TGTGCCAGCAGCAAGGGACAGGGAGACTACGAGCAGTACTTC
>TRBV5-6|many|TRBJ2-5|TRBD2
CASSLRLAGRETQYF
TGTGCCAGCAGCCTGAGACTAGCTGGGCGGGAGACCCAGTACTTC
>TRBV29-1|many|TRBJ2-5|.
CSVATGNQETQYF
TGCAGCGTTGCCACAGGGAACCAAGAGACCCAGTACTTC
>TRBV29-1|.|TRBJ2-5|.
CSAFLPGETQYF
TGCAGCGCGTTTCTACCCGGGGAGACCCAGTACTTC
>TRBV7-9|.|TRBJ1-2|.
CASSWAGADGYTF
TGTGCCAGCAGCTGGGCCGGGGCCGATGGCTACACCTTC
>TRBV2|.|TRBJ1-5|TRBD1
CASSELDRVDQPQHF
TGTGCCAGCAGTGAGCTAGACAGGGTCGACCAGCCCCAGCATTTT
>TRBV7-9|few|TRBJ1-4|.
CASSSGENEKLFF
TGTGCCAGCAGCTCAGGGGAGAATGAAAAACTGTTTTTT
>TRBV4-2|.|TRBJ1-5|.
CASSQDRRPDQPQHF
TGTGCCAGCAGCCAAGATCGGCGCCCTGATCAGCCCCAGCATTTT
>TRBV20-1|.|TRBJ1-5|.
CSATRGTPKDPQHF
TGCAGTGCGACCCGCGGGACCCCCAAAGATCCGCAGCATTTT